These 23 T cell receptor beta chains share one sample of origin, sequenced in a study of cytomegalovirus exposure and HLA in healthy donors. The PCR had 60 Vbeta and 13 Jbeta primers. Method: immunoSEQ multiplex PCR; TCRdb's copy keeps in-frame clones and lacks some. The table records roughly 100,000 clones, around 80% of them present only once. The sequencing sample was made of PBMCs. The receptors stem from a woman aged 18 to 35 in good health and CMV-seropositive.

The V call is TRBV18, the J call TRBJ2-7; 9 nucleotides line up with TRBD2. There are 15 residues in the CDR3. V shed 2 bases and J 6 bases; nucleotides not matched to a gene: 8. Germline V gives CDR1 KGHSH, CDR2 LQKENI. In DNA, the CDR3 is TGTGCCAGCTCACCAATGGGGACTAGCCCCCCCGAGCAGTACTTC. Its translation: CASSPMGTSPPEQYF.

This chain links TRBV2 with TRBJ1-3; 7 bases fit TRBD1. The germline V gene has CDR1 SNHLY and CDR2 FYNNEI. This CDR3 contains 14 residues. The V segment lost 5 bases and the J segment 8 bases; nucleotides outside the gene matches: 9. This chain's CDR3 is CASSKDRSRDTIYF. The CDR3 bases are TGTGCCAGCAGTAAGGACAGGTCTCGAGACACCATATATTTT.

The chain has TRBV27 and TRBJ2-7, with 8 positions matching TRBD1. There are 16 residues in the CDR3. The germline V gene has CDR1 MNHEY and CDR2 SMNVEV (reference sequence). Losses at the gene ends were 5 bases for V and 2 bases for J; bases not matched to a gene: 11. The CDR3: CASSPGQASSTYEQYF. The CDR3 region has the DNA TGTGCCAGCAGTCCGGGACAGGCCTCCTCTACCTACGAGCAGTACTTC.

V is TRBV7-9 and J is TRBJ2-2, with 13 bases identical to TRBD2. The CDR3 has 16 residues. J was trimmed by 6 bases and V by 5 bases; bases with no gene match: 6. Per germline, CDR1 SEHNR and CDR2 FQNEAQ (reference sequence). The CDR3 bases are TGTGCCAGCAGCGCACTAGCGGGAGGGTTCGCCGGGGAGCTGTTTTTT. Translating gives CASSALAGGFAGELFF.

This clone is a singleton in its sample. The V gene is TRBV19, the J gene TRBJ1-4; D remains unclear. CDR1 and CDR2 from the germline V gene are LNHDA and SQIVND (reference sequence). The CDR3 is 13 residues long. Deletions cut 6 bases from V and 8 bases from J, with 13 bases between. CDR3 sequence (DNA): TGTGCCAGTAGCGACCGAGGAAGGGAAAAACTGTTTTTT. Amino acids: CASSDRGREKLFF. The entire variable domain, with the rest obtained from reference TRBV19 and TRBJ1-4, is as follows: DGGITQSPKYLFRKEGQNVTLSCEQNLNHDAMYWYRQDPGQGLRLIYYSQIVNDFQKGDIAEGYSVSREKKESFPLTVTSAQKNPTAFYLCASSDRGREKLFFGSGTQLSVL.

The V and J genes are TRBV5-1 and TRBJ2-7; D is possibly TRBD2 (5 bases). The CDR3 extends over 15 amino acids. V was shortened by 0 bases and J by 6 bases, with 16 bases between the two germline ends. In germline, CDR1 is SGHRS, CDR2 YFSETQ. CDR3 protein: CASSLVVGETSEQYF. DNA of the CDR3: TGCGCCAGCAGCTTGGTGGTGGGAGAAACCAGCGAGCAGTACTTC. The full variable domain, with the rest looked up from reference TRBV5-1 and TRBJ2-7, is KAGVTQTPRYLIKTRGQQVTLSCSPISGHRSVSWYQQTPGQGLQFLFEYFSETQRNKGNFPGRFSGRQFSNSRSEMNVSTLELGDSALYLCASSLVVGETSEQYFGPGTRLTVT.

The chain is built from TRBV7-6 and TRBJ2-2; TRBD2 is a possible D gene (5 bases). Germline V CDR1 and CDR2: SGHVS, FNYEAQ. Trimming removed 1 base at V and 1 base at J, with 10 bases between. This CDR3 contains 16 residues. In DNA, the CDR3 is TGTGCCAGCAGCTTAGAGGGCGGGCTGAACACCGGGGAGCTGTTTTTT. This sequence encodes CASSLEGGLNTGELFF.

This clone was observed a few times. The chain couples TRBV28 to TRBJ2-5; D is undetermined. The CDR3 is 12 amino acids. Germline CDR1 MDHEN, CDR2 SYDVKM. V lost 5 bases to trimming and J lost 1 base, with 5 bases between them. The CDR3 loop reads CASSEVQETQYF. For the CDR3, the DNA is TGTGCCAGCAGTGAGGTCCAAGAGACCCAGTACTTC.

The chain couples TRBV2 to TRBJ2-1, with D perhaps TRBD1 (5 bases). Trimming left V 8 bases short and J 8 bases short, with 22 bases between. CDR1 and CDR2 (germline): SNHLY, FYNNEI. There are 15 residues in the CDR3. This CDR3 is CASQNRTSEVYEQFF. The CDR3 nucleotides are TGTGCCAGCCAGAACAGGACCTCCGAAGTCTATGAGCAGTTCTTC.

The sample holds a few counts of this clone. V gene TRBV5-1 combines with J gene TRBJ1-4, with TRBD1 identical over 7 bases. J gave up 3 bases and V 4 bases, and 6 bases lay outside the gene matches. CDR3 length: 15 amino acids. Germline-derived CDR1 and CDR2 are SGHRS and YFSETQ. CDR3 sequence reads: CASSLEGAPNEKLFF. The CDR3 DNA sequence: TGCGCCAGCAGCCTGGAGGGGGCCCCTAATGAAAAACTGTTTTTT.

The gene calls are TRBV19 and TRBJ2-7, with 10 bases lining up with TRBD1. V lost 5 bases, J lost 4 bases, and 5 bases stayed unmatched. CDR1 and CDR2 (germline): LNHDA, SQIVND (reference sequence). This CDR3 spans 14 amino acids. The CDR3 DNA sequence: TGTGCCAGTAGTCTCGGGACAGGGGCTTACGAGCAGTACTTC. It encodes CASSLGTGAYEQYF. The whole variable domain, filled in from reference TRBV19 and TRBJ2-7, reads DGGITQSPKYLFRKEGQNVTLSCEQNLNHDAMYWYRQDPGQGLRLIYYSQIVNDFQKGDIAEGYSVSREKKESFPLTVTSAQKNPTAFYLCASSLGTGAYEQYFGPGTRLTVT.

The chain combines TRBV21-1 with TRBJ2-7; TRBD2 reflects the table's D call only, with no check against the DNA. TRBV21-1 is a documented pseudogene. CDR3 length equals 16 residues. CDR3 in DNA: TGTGCCAGCAGCCGGGCGGTGGCTAGCGGGAGGTACGAGCAGTACTTC. It yields the protein CASSRAVASGRYEQYF.

The chain recombines TRBV6-1 with TRBJ1-4; TRBD1 is a possible D gene (6 bases). The CDR3 loop spans 14 amino acids. Trimming removed 2 bases at V and 3 bases at J, with 7 bases between. CDR1 and CDR2 from the germline V gene are MNHNS and SASEGT. CDR3 amino acids: CASSERTANEKLFF. CDR3 coding DNA: TGTGCCAGCAGTGAAAGGACAGCTAATGAAAAACTGTTTTTT.

This clone was observed a single time. The chain links TRBV7-2 to TRBJ1-1; D is possibly TRBD1 (5 bases). The CDR3 consists of 14 residues. Per the germline V gene, CDR1 is SGHTA and CDR2 is FQGNSA. V was cut by 7 bases and J by 3 bases, with 15 bases left in between. CDR3 amino acids: CASTRGGKDTEAFF. The DNA of the CDR3 is TGTGCCAGCACCCGCGGGGGGAAGGACACTGAAGCTTTCTTT.

This chain connects TRBV13 to TRBJ2-5, with 8 bases identical to TRBD2. The ends lost 6 bases at V and 3 bases at J; junction bases unmatched: 12. Germline lookup yields CDR1 PRHDT and CDR2 FYEKMQ (reference sequence). The CDR3 is 16 residues long. CDR3 region: CASRRGVAGGKETQYF. The CDR3 DNA reads TGTGCCAGCAGGCGGGGAGTGGCGGGAGGCAAAGAGACCCAGTACTTC.

This clone qualifies as medium-sized. The chain has TRBV6-4 and TRBJ2-2, with 8 bases aligning to TRBD1. Trimming at V came to 3 bases and at J to 3 bases, leaving 0 bases not matched to a gene. There are 14 residues in the CDR3. In germline, CDR1 is MRHNA, CDR2 SNTAGT. The CDR3 coding sequence is TGTGCCAGCAGTGAGGACAGGGACACCGGGGAGCTGTTTTTT. It translates to CASSEDRDTGELFF.

The chain joins TRBV28 to TRBJ2-1; D remains ambiguous. Between the trimmed V and J ends, which lost 5 bases and 4 bases, there was a span of 12 bases. Germline lookup yields CDR1 MDHEN and CDR2 SYDVKM. CDR3 length: 14 amino acids. Here the CDR3 DNA reads TGTGCCAGCAGTCGACTCACGGATTACAATGAGCAGTTCTTC. Its protein is CASSRLTDYNEQFF. The variable domain in full, completed from reference TRBV28 and TRBJ2-1, reads DVKVTQSSRYLVKRTGEKVFLECVQDMDHENMFWYRQDPGLGLRLIYFSYDVKMKEKGDIPEGYSVSREKKERFSLILESASTNQTSMYLCASSRLTDYNEQFFGPGTRLTVL.

The chain is built from TRBV2 and TRBJ2-6; D not certain. Germline V gene sequence: CDR1 SNHLY, CDR2 FYNNEI. This CDR3 region has 18 residues. Trimming pared 1 base from V and 0 bases from J, leaving 13 bases between. The CDR3 is CASSEVEVTPSGANVLTF. For the CDR3, the DNA is TGTGCCAGCAGTGAAGTTGAGGTAACCCCCTCTGGGGCCAACGTCCTGACTTTC.

The J gene is TRBJ1-1, the V gene TRBV5-6; D may be TRBD1 (5 bases). Germline loops: CDR1 SGHDT, CDR2 YYEEEE. There are 13 residues in the CDR3. Trimming removed 2 bases from V and 7 bases from J, with 12 bases in between. The CDR3 spells CASSFGGGDEAFF. The DNA of the CDR3 is TGTGCCAGCAGCTTCGGGGGGGGAGATGAAGCTTTCTTT. Complete variable domain (other parts from reference TRBV5-6 and TRBJ1-1): DAGVTQSPTHLIKTRGQQVTLRCSPKSGHDTVSWYQQALGQGPQFIFQYYEEEERQRGNFPDRFSGHQFPNYSSELNVNALLLGDSALYLCASSFGGGDEAFFGQGTRLTVV.

The genes are TRBV15 and TRBJ2-7; TRBD2 is a possible D gene (7 bases). With 6 bases removed from V and 0 bases from J, the gap between germline ends came to 9 bases. CDR3 size: 13 residues. CDR1 is LNHNV and CDR2 is YYDKDF in the germline V gene (reference sequence). Written as DNA, the CDR3 is TGTGCCACCAGGGGGGGGGCCTCCTACGAGCAGTACTTC. Protein sequence: CATRGGASYEQYF. The full variable domain, with the rest looked up from reference TRBV15 and TRBJ2-7, is DAMVIQNPRYQVTQFGKPVTLSCSQTLNHNVMYWYQQKSSQAPKLLFHYYDKDFNNEADTPDNFQSRRPNTSFCFLDIRSPGLGDTAMYLCATRGGASYEQYFGPGTRLTVT.

This clone was seen a single time. The V and J genes are TRBV15 and TRBJ2-2, with TRBD1 matching over 8 bases. The V segment lost 2 bases and the J segment 6 bases; nucleotides outside the gene matches: 8. This CDR3 has 16 amino acids. Germline CDR1 LNHNV, CDR2 YYDKDF (reference sequence). In DNA form, the CDR3 reads TGTGCCACCAGCAGAAGGACAGGGTCTGGCCCCGGGGAGCTGTTTTTT. Translation: CATSRRTGSGPGELFF. Full variable domain (remainder filled in from reference TRBV15 and TRBJ2-2): DAMVIQNPRYQVTQFGKPVTLSCSQTLNHNVMYWYQQKSSQAPKLLFHYYDKDFNNEADTPDNFQSRRPNTSFCFLDIRSPGLGDTAMYLCATSRRTGSGPGELFFGEGSRLTVL.

This chain uses TRBV9 with TRBJ2-7; possible D gene TRBD2, 6 bases. The CDR3 runs to 13 residues. Trimming took off 6 bases at V and 3 bases at J, with 13 bases between the two ends. The germline CDR1 and CDR2 sequences are SGDLS and YYNGEE. This chain's CDR3 is CASTRTGVYEQYF. Here the CDR3 DNA reads TGTGCCAGCACTCGAACGGGAGTCTACGAGCAGTACTTC.

The V gene is TRBV15, the J gene TRBJ2-7; 8 bases map to TRBD2. With 0 bases clipped from V and 2 bases from J, the junction kept 3 bases outside the gene matches. CDR3 length equals 15 residues. CDR1 LNHNV and CDR2 YYDKDF come from the germline V gene (reference sequence). CDR3 amino acids: CATSRELAEAYEQYF. The CDR3 nucleotides are TGTGCCACCAGCAGAGAACTAGCGGAGGCCTACGAGCAGTACTTC.